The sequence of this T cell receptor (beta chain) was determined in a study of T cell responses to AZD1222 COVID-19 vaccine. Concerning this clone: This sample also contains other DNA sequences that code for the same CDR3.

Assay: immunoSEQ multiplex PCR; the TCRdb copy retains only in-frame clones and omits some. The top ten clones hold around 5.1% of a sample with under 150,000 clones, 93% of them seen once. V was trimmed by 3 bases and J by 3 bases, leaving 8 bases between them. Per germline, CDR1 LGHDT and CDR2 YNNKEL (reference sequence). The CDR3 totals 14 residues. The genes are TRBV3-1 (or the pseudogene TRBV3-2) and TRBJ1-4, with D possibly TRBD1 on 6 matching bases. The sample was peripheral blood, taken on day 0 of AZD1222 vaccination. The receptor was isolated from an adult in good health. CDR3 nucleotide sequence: TGTGCCAGCAGCCAGCGGACAGCTAATGAAAAACTGTTTTTT. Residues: CASSQRTANEKLFF.